One sample yielded the 18 T cell receptor beta chains listed below, sequenced in a study of cytomegalovirus exposure and HLA in healthy donors. Data came from immunoSEQ multiplex PCR; TCRdb stores just in-frame clones and leaves some out. The sample has about 120,000 clones; about 91% are singletons. The sample taken for sequencing was PBMCs. The receptors stem from a woman between 18 and 30 years old in good health and CMV-seronegative.

V and J are TRBV28 and TRBJ2-5; 9 nucleotides align to TRBD2. The length of the CDR3 is 15 residues. The V segment lost 5 bases and the J segment 4 bases; nucleotides outside the gene matches: 8. CDR1 is MDHEN and CDR2 is SYDVKM in the germline V gene. Here the CDR3 reads CASSPAGGYPETQYF. The CDR3, as DNA: TGTGCCAGCAGTCCCGCGGGAGGGTACCCAGAGACCCAGTACTTC.

The chain combines TRBV7-7 with TRBJ2-2; TRBD2 agrees at 7 bases. The CDR3 spans 15 residues. Germline V lookup: CDR1 SSHAT, CDR2 FNYEAQ (reference sequence). V shed 3 bases, J shed 2 bases, and the junction held 3 bases outside the gene matches. The CDR3 region has the DNA TGTGCCAGCAGCTTGGGACTACCTAACACCGGGGAGCTGTTTTTT. This translates into CASSLGLPNTGELFF.

The chain carries TRBV11-2 and TRBJ2-7; 11 positions match TRBD2. The CDR3 spans 15 residues. Germline V gene data show CDR1 as SGHAT and CDR2 as FQNNGV. The J segment lost 3 bases and the V segment lost 6 bases, leaving 7 bases of the junction unmatched. This CDR3 is CASRKLAGAHYEQYV. Written as DNA, the CDR3 is TGTGCCAGCAGAAAACTAGCGGGGGCCCACTACGAGCAGTACGTC.

For the CDR3, the DNA is TGTGCCAGCAGCTATAGTCGGAGTGGGGCGGAAGCTTTCTTT. Its translation: CASSYSRSGAEAFF. The gene calls are TRBV11-3 and TRBJ1-1, with a weak D call TRBD1 (5 bases). The CDR3 covers 14 residues. Germline CDR1 SGHNT, CDR2 YENEEA. V shed 4 bases and J shed 8 bases, with 17 bases lying between them.

The chain has TRBV30 and TRBJ1-2; D gene uncertain. Trimming stripped 2 bases from V and 4 bases from J, with 8 bases between. CDR1 and CDR2 from the germline V gene are GTSNPN and SVGIG (reference sequence). This CDR3 spans 12 amino acids. The DNA for the CDR3 is TGTGCCTGGAGTTCGGAGTTCTATGGCTACACCTTC. Translating it yields CAWSSEFYGYTF. Complete variable domain (other parts from reference TRBV30 and TRBJ1-2): SQTIHQWPATLVQPVGSPLSLECTVEGTSNPNLYWYRQAAGRGLQLLFYSVGIGQISSEVPQNLSASRPQDRQFILSSKKLLLSDSGFYLCAWSSEFYGYTFGSGTRLTVV.

This chain links TRBV7-7 with TRBJ1-4, with D maybe TRBD1 (6 bases). This CDR3 region has 15 residues. Germline CDR1 reads SSHAT; CDR2 reads FNYEAQ (reference sequence). Trimming shortened V by 5 bases and J by 5 bases, and 15 bases separated the two germline ends. The CDR3 spells CASSPTGFPNEKLFF. CDR3 sequence (DNA): TGTGCCAGCAGCCCAACAGGGTTTCCAAATGAAAAACTGTTTTTT.

This clone was seen just once. The chain is built from TRBV7-2 and TRBJ2-2; 9 nucleotides align to TRBD1. The CDR3 is 16 residues long. J was trimmed by 1 base and V by 3 bases; bases with no gene match: 3. Germline CDR1 SGHTA, CDR2 FQGNSA. CDR3 loop: CASSFGGQGNTGELFF. In DNA, the CDR3 is TGTGCCAGCAGCTTTGGGGGACAGGGGAACACCGGGGAGCTGTTTTTT.

The chain employs TRBV4-3 and TRBJ2-2; TRBD2 aligns across 7 bases. Germline V gene data show CDR1 as LGHNA and CDR2 as YSLEER. The CDR3 contains 15 residues. Trimming at V came to 4 bases and at J to 6 bases, leaving 8 bases not matched to a gene. The CDR3 reads CASSPRERESGELFF. The CDR3 nucleotides are TGCGCCAGCAGCCCCCGGGAGCGGGAATCCGGGGAGCTGTTTTTT.

This rearrangement joins TRBV14 to TRBJ1-4; maybe TRBD1 (5 bases). Germline-derived CDR1 and CDR2 are SGHDN and FVKESK. V dropped 0 bases and J dropped 5 bases, with 22 bases sitting between them. This CDR3 has 19 amino acids. The CDR3 DNA reads as TGTGCCAGCAGCCAAGAGGCTGGACAAAACCCGGTGAAGAATGAAAAACTGTTTTTT. Translating it yields CASSQEAGQNPVKNEKLFF. The full variable domain, in which reference TRBV14 and TRBJ1-4 provide the parts outside the CDR3, is EAGVTQFPSHSVIEKGQTVTLRCDPISGHDNLYWYRRVMGKEIKFLLHFVKESKQDESGMPNNRFLAERTGGTYSTLKVQPAELEDSGVYFCASSQEAGQNPVKNEKLFFGSGTQLSVL.

The J gene is TRBJ1-1, the V gene TRBV7-9; 9 bases match TRBD1. CDR1 is SEHNR, CDR2 FQNEAQ, per germline (reference sequence). With 5 bases clipped from V and 4 bases from J, the junction kept 8 bases outside the gene matches. The CDR3 runs 15 residues. CDR3 residues: CASSPGTGTATEAFF. CDR3 nucleotides: TGTGCCAGCAGCCCCGGGACAGGGACGGCCACTGAAGCTTTCTTT.

This clone appeared a few times. The chain couples TRBV30 to TRBJ1-2; D might be TRBD1 (5 bases). The germline V gene has CDR1 GTSNPN and CDR2 SVGIG (reference sequence). The CDR3 covers 14 residues. Between the trimmed V and J ends, which lost 3 bases and 0 bases, there was a span of 11 bases. CDR3 amino acids: CAWSKGMTNYGYTF. CDR3 DNA sequence: TGTGCCTGGAGCAAGGGGATGACTAACTATGGCTACACCTTC.

The V call is TRBV6-1, the J call TRBJ2-3, with TRBD1 as a possible D gene (6 bases). The CDR3 sequence is 15 residues long. Germline CDR1 and CDR2: MNHNS and SASEGT. V was trimmed by 6 bases and J by 2 bases, leaving 15 bases between them. The CDR3 loop is CASRDTGKPTDTQYF. In DNA form, the CDR3 reads TGTGCCAGCAGAGATACAGGGAAGCCCACAGATACGCAGTATTTT.

The CDR3 bases are TGTGCCAGCAGTTTTGAACAGGGCAATGAGCAGTTCTTC. Residues: CASSFEQGNEQFF. The chain is built from TRBV6-6 and TRBJ2-1, with D possibly matching TRBD1 (6 bases). Between the trimmed V and J ends, which lost 4 bases and 6 bases, there was a span of 10 bases. In germline, CDR1 is MNHNY, CDR2 SVGAGI (reference sequence). This CDR3 comprises 13 residues.

The rearrangement uses TRBV6-5 and TRBJ2-1, with D uncertain. The CDR3 consists of 13 residues. Germline CDR1 is MNHEY and CDR2 is SVGAGI. V shed 0 bases and J shed 10 bases, with 10 bases lying between them. The CDR3 reads CASSYSRQEEQFF. The CDR3 DNA sequence: TGTGCCAGCAGTTACTCCAGGCAGGAAGAGCAGTTCTTC.

The chain recombines TRBV19 with TRBJ2-7; 13 nucleotides agree with TRBD2. Germline CDR1 and CDR2: LNHDA and SQIVND (reference sequence). CDR3 size: 15 residues. Trimming cost V 5 bases and J 7 bases; bases outside gene matches: 8. CDR3 region: CASSPRTSGSEEQYF. The CDR3 nucleotides are TGTGCCAGTAGTCCTCGGACTAGCGGGAGTGAAGAGCAGTACTTC.

In this sample, this clone turned up a few times. V and J are TRBV9 and TRBJ2-2; 10 bases map to TRBD2. The J segment lost 5 bases and the V segment lost 3 bases, leaving 4 bases of the junction unmatched. The V gene's germline CDR1 is SGDLS and CDR2 YYNGEE. The CDR3 sequence is 15 residues long. CDR3 DNA: TGTGCCAGCAGCGAATCTAGCGGGAGAACCGGGGAGCTGTTTTTT. It specifies CASSESSGRTGELFF.

The CDR3 is CASSLAGLTSSYEQYF. CDR3 bases: TGCGCCAGCAGCTTGGCTGGACTCACGAGCTCCTACGAGCAGTACTTC. The gene calls are TRBV5-1 and TRBJ2-7; tentative D call: TRBD2 (5 bases). The CDR3 runs to 16 residues. CDR1 SGHRS and CDR2 YFSETQ come from the germline V gene. V was clipped by 0 bases and J by 0 bases, with 13 bases between them.

The rearrangement uses TRBV29-1 and TRBJ2-7; 8 positions agree with TRBD1. This CDR3 region has 12 residues. J was trimmed by 6 bases and V by 6 bases; bases with no gene match: 7. Germline V CDR1 and CDR2: SQVTM, ANQGSEA. In DNA, the CDR3 is TGCAGCGTCTCCTTAGGACAGGGCGAGCAGTACGTC. This sequence encodes CSVSLGQGEQYV.